The clone carrying this T cell receptor beta chain was observed many times. Its target is unknown. Library preparation (for TCRbeta) was performed with unique molecular identifiers. MiXCR was run by TCRdb on the PCR reads, yielding one entry per CDR3 protein. In the table there are around 250,000 distinct CDR3 sequences, less than 9% of which are singletons. The data were taken from a study of T-cell reconstitution after alpha-beta-depleted transplantation in children. Study-level points and caveats: About two months after transplant, alpha-beta T cells reportedly came from several hundred expanded graft clones. The authors attributed T-cell counts and diversity one year after transplant mostly to newly produced T cells.

Per the germline V gene, CDR1 is MNHEY and CDR2 is SVGAGI. This CDR3 region has 11 residues. V shed 2 bases and J shed 9 bases, with 7 bases lying between them. The chain carries TRBV6-5 and TRBJ1-1, with no clear D. The sequence was collected from a male patient between 10 and 17 years old who had a stem cell transplant for acute lymphoblastic leukemia, so the T cells may come from the graft donor. Sequences were derived from PBMCs, mostly from graft donor cells, sampled 180 days after TCRalphabeta/CD19-depleted stem cell transplant. The CDR3 region is CASSYRAQAFF. In DNA form, the CDR3 reads TGTGCCAGCAGTTACCGGGCCCAAGCTTTCTTT.